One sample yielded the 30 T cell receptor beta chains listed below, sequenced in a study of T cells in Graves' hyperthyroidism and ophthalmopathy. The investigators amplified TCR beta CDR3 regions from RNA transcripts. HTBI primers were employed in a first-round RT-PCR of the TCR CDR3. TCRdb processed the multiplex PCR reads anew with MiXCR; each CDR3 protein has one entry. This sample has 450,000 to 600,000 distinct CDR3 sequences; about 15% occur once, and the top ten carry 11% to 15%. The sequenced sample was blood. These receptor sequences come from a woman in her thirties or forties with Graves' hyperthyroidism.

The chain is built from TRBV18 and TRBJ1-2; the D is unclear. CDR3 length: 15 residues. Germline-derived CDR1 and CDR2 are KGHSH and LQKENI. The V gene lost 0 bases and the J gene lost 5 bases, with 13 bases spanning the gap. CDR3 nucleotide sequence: TGTGCCAGCTCACCACCGGTCGGCGTTAAATATGGCTACACCTTC. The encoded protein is CASSPPVGVKYGYTF. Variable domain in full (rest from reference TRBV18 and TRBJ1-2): NAGVMQNPRHLVRRRGQEARLRCSPMKGHSHVYWYRQLPEEGLKFMVYLQKENIIDESGMPKERFSAEFPKEGPSILRIQQVVRGDSAAYFCASSPPVGVKYGYTFGSGTRLTVV.

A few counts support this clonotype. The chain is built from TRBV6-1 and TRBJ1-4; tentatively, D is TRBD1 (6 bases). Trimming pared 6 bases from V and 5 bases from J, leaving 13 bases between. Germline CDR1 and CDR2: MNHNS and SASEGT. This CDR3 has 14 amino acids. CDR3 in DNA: TGTGCCAGCAGCCAGGACAGCCGGAATGAAAAACTGTTTTTT. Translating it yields CASSQDSRNEKLFF.

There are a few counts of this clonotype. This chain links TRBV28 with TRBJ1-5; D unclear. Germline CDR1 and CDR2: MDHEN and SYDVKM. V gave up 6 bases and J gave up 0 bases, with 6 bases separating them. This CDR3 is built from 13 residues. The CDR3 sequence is CASRQISNQPQHF. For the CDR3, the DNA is TGTGCCAGCAGACAGATTAGCAATCAGCCCCAGCATTTT.

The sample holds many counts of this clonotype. The CDR3 nucleotides are TGTGCCAGCAATGCGAGAGACAGTGTAAATCAGCCCCAGCATTTT. Its protein is CASNARDSVNQPQHF. V usage is TRBV6-1 and J usage is TRBJ1-5; weak D call: TRBD1 (5 bases). The CDR3 runs to 15 residues. Germline CDR1 reads MNHNS; CDR2 reads SASEGT. V was cut by 7 bases and J by 4 bases, with 17 bases left in between.

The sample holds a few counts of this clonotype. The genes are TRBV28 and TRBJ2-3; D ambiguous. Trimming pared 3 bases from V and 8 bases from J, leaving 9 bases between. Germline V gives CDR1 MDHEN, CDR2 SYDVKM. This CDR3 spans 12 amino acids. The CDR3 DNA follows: TGTGCCAGCAGTTTTTACCCCGGTACGCAGTATTTT. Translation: CASSFYPGTQYF.

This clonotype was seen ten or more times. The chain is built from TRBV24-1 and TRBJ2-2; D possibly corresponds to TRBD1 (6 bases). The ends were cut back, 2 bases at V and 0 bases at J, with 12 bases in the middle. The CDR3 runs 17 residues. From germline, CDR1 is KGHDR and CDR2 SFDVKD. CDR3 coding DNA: TGTGCCACCAGTGATTACAGGGTTTCCGCGAACACCGGGGAGCTGTTTTTT. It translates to CATSDYRVSANTGELFF.

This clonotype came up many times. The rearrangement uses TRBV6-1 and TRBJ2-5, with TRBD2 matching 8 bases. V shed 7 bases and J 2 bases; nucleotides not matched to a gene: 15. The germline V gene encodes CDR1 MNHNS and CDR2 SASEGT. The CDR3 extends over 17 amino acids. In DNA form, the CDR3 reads TGTGCCAGCAACACCCCGGGACTAGGGTTGACACAAGAGACCCAGTACTTC. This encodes CASNTPGLGLTQETQYF.

In DNA, the CDR3 is TGCAGTGCTAGAACTGACAGGGGCCTCCAGTTCTTC. Translated: CSARTDRGLQFF. This chain links TRBV20-1 with TRBJ2-1, with 8 nucleotides matching TRBD1. V was pared by 2 bases and J by 13 bases, with 7 bases of the junction left unmatched. CDR1 is DFQATT and CDR2 is SNEGSKA in the germline V gene (reference sequence). The length of the CDR3 is 12 residues.

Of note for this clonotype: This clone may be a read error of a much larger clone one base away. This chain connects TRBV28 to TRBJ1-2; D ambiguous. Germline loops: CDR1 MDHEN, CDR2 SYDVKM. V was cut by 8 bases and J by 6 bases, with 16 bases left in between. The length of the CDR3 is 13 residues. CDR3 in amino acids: CASGLTEFDGYTF. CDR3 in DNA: TGTGCCAGCGGCCTAACGGAGTTCGATGGCTACACCTTC.

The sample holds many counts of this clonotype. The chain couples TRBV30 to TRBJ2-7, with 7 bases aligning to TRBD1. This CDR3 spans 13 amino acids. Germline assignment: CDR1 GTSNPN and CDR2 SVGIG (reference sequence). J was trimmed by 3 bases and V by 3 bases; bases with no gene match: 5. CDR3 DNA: TGTGCCTGGAGCGTAGGGACAGACTACGAGCAGTACTTC. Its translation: CAWSVGTDYEQYF.

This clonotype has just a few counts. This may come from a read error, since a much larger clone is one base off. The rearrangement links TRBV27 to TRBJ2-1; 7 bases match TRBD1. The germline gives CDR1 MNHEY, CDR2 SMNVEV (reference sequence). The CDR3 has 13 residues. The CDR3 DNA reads TGTGCCTGCAGCCAAAGACAGGGAAATGAGCAGTTCTTC. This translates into CACSQRQGNEQFF.

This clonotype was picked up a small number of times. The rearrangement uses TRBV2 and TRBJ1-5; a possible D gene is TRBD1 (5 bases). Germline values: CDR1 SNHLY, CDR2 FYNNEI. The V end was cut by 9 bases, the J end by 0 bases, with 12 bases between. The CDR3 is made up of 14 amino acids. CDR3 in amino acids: CASEQDFSNQPQHF. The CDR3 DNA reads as TGTGCCAGTGAACAGGATTTTAGCAATCAGCCCCAGCATTTT.

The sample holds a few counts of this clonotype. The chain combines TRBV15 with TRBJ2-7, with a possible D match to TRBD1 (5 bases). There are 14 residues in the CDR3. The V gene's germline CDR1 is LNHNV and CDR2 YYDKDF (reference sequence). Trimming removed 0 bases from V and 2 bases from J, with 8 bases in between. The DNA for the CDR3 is TGTGCCACCAGCAGAGAAAGGGGCCCCTACGAGCAGTACTTC. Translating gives CATSRERGPYEQYF.

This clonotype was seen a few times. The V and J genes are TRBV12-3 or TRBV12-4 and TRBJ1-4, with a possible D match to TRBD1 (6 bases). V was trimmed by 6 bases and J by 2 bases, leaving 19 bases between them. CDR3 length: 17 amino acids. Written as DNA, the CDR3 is TGTGCCAGCAGCTTGGGACCGGGGGCTCCGACTAATGAAAAACTGTTTTTT. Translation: CASSLGPGAPTNEKLFF.

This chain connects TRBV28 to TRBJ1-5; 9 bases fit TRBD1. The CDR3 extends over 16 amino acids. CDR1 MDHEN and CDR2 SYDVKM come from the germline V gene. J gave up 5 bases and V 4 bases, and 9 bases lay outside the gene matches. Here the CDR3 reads CASSSRTGGADQPQHF. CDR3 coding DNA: TGTGCCAGCAGTTCCCGAACAGGGGGCGCGGATCAGCCCCAGCATTTT.

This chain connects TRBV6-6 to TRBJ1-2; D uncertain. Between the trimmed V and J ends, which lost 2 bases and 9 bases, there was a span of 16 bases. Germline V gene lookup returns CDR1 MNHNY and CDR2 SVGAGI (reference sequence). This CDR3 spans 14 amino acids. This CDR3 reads CASSYGRLRRSYTF. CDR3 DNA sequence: TGTGCCAGCAGTTACGGTAGGCTTCGCAGGAGCTACACCTTC.

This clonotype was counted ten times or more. The CDR3 is CSASAGSDTQYF. The CDR3 DNA reads as TGCAGTGCTAGCGCGGGATCAGATACGCAGTATTTT. The V call is TRBV20-1, the J call TRBJ2-3; D possibly corresponds to TRBD2 (6 bases). Germline-derived CDR1 and CDR2 are DFQATT and SNEGSKA (reference sequence). Trimming stripped 3 bases from V and 4 bases from J, with 8 bases between. The CDR3 is made up of 12 amino acids.

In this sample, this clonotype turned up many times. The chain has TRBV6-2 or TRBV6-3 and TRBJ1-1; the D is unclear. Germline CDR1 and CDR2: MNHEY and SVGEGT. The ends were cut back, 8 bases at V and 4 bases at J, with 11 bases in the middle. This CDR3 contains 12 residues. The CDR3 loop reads CASQRGGTEAFF. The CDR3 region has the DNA TGTGCCAGCCAACGAGGCGGCACTGAAGCTTTCTTT.

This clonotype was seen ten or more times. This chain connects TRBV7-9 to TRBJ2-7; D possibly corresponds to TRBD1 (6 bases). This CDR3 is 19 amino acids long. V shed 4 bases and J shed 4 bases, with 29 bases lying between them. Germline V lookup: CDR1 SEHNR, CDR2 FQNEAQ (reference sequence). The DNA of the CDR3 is TGTGCCAGCAGCTCAACACTATATACCGGACCGCAGGGGTCGTACGAGCAGTACTTC. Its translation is CASSSTLYTGPQGSYEQYF. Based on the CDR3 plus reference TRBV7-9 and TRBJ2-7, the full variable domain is DTGVSQNPRHKITKRGQNVTFRCDPISEHNRLYWYRQTLGQGPEFLTYFQNEAQLEKSRLLSDRFSAERPKGSFSTLEIQRTEQGDSAMYLCASSSTLYTGPQGSYEQYFGPGTRLTVT.

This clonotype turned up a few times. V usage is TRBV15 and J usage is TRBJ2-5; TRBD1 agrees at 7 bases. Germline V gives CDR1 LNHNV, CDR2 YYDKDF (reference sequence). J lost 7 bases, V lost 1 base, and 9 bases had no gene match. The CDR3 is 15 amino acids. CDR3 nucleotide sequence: TGTGCCACCAGCAGAGGGACAGGACTTATCGGGACCCAGTACTTC. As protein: CATSRGTGLIGTQYF.

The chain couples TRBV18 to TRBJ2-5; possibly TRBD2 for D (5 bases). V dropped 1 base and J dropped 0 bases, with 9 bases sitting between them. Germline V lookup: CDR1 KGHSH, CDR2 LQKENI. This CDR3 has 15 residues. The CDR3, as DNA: TGTGCCAGCTCACCACTGAGGGAGTACCAAGAGACCCAGTACTTC. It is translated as CASSPLREYQETQYF.

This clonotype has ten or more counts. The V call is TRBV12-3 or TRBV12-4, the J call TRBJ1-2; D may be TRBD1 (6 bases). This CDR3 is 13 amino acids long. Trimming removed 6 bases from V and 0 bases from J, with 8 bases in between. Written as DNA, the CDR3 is TGTGCCAGCAGCCGGGACACTAACTATGGCTACACCTTC. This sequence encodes CASSRDTNYGYTF.

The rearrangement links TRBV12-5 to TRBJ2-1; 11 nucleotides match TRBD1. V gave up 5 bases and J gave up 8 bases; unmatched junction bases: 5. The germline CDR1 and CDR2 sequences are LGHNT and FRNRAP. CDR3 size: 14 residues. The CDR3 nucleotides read TGTGCTAGTGGTACCGGACAGGGGGCCTATGAGCAGTTCTTC. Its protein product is CASGTGQGAYEQFF.

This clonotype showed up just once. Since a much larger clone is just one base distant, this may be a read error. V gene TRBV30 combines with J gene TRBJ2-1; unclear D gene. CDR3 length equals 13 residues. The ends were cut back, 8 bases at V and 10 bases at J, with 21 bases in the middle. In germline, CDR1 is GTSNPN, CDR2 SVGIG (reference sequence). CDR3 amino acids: CARTTRPRGEQFF. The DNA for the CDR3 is TGTGCCCGGACGACGAGACCACGCGGAGAGCAGTTCTTC.

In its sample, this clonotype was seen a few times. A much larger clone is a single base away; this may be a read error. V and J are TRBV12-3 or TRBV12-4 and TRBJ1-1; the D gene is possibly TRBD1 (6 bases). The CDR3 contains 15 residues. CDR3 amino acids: CASRQGGGRGTGAFF. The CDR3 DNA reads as TGTGCCAGCAGACAAGGGGGGGGGCGGGGCACTGGAGCTTTCTTT.

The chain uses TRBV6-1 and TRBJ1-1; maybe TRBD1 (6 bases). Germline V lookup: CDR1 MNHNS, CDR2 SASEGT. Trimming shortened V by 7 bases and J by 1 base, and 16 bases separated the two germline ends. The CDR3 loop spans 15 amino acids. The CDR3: CASTLFLGQNTEAFF. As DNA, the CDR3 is TGTGCCAGCACTCTCTTTTTGGGACAGAACACTGAAGCTTTCTTT.

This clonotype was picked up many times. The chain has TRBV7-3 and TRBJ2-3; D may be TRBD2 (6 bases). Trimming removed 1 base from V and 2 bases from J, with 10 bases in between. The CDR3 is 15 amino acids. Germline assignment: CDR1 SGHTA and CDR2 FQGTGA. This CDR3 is CASSLKGGFTDTQYF. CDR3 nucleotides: TGTGCCAGCAGCTTAAAGGGAGGCTTCACAGATACGCAGTATTTT. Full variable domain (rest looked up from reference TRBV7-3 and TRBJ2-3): GAGVSQTPSNKVTEKGKYVELRCDPISGHTALYWYRQSLGQGPEFLIYFQGTGAADDSGLPNDRFFAVRPEGSVSTLKIQRTERGDSAVYLCASSLKGGFTDTQYFGPGTRLTVL.

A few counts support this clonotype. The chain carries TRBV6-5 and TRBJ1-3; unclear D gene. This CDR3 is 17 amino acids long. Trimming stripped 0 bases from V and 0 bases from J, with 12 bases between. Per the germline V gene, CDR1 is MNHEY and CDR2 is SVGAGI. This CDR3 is CASSYSSGAPSGNTIYF. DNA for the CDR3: TGTGCCAGCAGTTACTCGTCGGGAGCCCCCTCTGGAAACACCATATATTTT.

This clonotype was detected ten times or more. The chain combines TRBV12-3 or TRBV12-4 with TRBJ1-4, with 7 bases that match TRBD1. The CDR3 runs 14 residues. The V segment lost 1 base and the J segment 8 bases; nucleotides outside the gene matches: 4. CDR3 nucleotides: TGTGCCAGCAGTTTAGAGGGGGCATTCGAAAAACTGTTTTTT. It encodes CASSLEGAFEKLFF.

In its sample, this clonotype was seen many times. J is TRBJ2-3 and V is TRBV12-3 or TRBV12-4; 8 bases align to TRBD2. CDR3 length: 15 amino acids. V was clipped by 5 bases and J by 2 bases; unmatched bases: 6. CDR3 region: CASSLSGTLTDTQYF. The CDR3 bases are TGTGCCAGCAGTCTTAGCGGGACCCTCACAGATACGCAGTATTTT.